Following are 27 T cell receptor beta chains from one sample sequenced in a study of T-cell reconstitution after alpha-beta-depleted transplantation in children. Unique molecular identifiers tagged the TCRbeta library. TCRdb re-called the PCR reads with MiXCR, one entry per CDR3 protein. The repertoire holds 330,000 or so distinct CDR3 sequences, with 10% as singletons. The material sequenced was PBMCs from the stem cell graft donor, taken from the stem cell graft. The origin of the receptors is a human donor who donated a stem cell graft to a child with acute lymphoblastic leukemia.

This clonotype appeared many times. This chain joins TRBV10-3 and TRBJ2-1; D gene unclear. Germline V gives CDR1 ENHRY, CDR2 SYGVKD. This CDR3 is built from 15 residues. The V end lost 3 bases, the J end lost 5 bases, and 14 bases lay between the germline ends. CDR3 protein: CAISDGSDLNNEQFF. The DNA for the CDR3 is TGTGCCATCAGTGACGGCTCAGATCTTAACAATGAGCAGTTCTTC.

J is TRBJ2-5 and V is TRBV7-2; TRBD2 is a possible D gene (6 bases). V lost 3 bases and J lost 2, with 10 bases in between. CDR1 is SGHTA, CDR2 FQGNSA, per germline. This CDR3 region has 14 residues. The CDR3 here is CASSFGGEQETQYF. The DNA for the CDR3 is TGTGCCAGCAGCTTCGGCGGGGAACAAGAGACCCAGTACTTC.

Ten or more counts support this clonotype. The chain couples TRBV7-3 to TRBJ2-5; 16 bases fit TRBD2. V shed 1 base and J 5 bases; nucleotides not matched to a gene: 13. The CDR3 extends over 20 amino acids. CDR1 is SGHTA and CDR2 is FQGTGA in the germline V gene. CDR3 nucleotides: TGTGCCAGCAGCTTAAGCCCCCCCGGGACTAGCGGGAGGGCCCGTGAGACCCAGTACTTC. This sequence encodes CASSLSPPGTSGRARETQYF. The variable domain in full, with the rest retrieved from reference TRBV7-3 and TRBJ2-5, is GAGVSQTPSNKVTEKGKYVELRCDPISGHTALYWYRQSLGQGPEFLIYFQGTGAADDSGLPNDRFFAVRPEGSVSTLKIQRTERGDSAVYLCASSLSPPGTSGRARETQYFGPGTRLLVL.

This clonotype was recorded many times. The rearrangement joins TRBV2 to TRBJ2-2, with 7 bases identical to TRBD1. The CDR3 is made up of 15 amino acids. The V gene end was trimmed by 5 bases and the J gene end by 1 base; junction bases not matched to a gene: 4. CDR1 is SNHLY and CDR2 is FYNNEI in the germline V gene. CDR3 sequence reads: CASSFYRGNTGELFF. The CDR3, as DNA: TGTGCCAGCAGTTTTTACAGGGGGAACACCGGGGAGCTGTTTTTT.

This clonotype was seen at least ten times. The chain uses TRBV29-1 and TRBJ1-1, with D possibly matching TRBD1 (5 bases). CDR1 SQVTM and CDR2 ANQGSEA come from the germline V gene. Trimming cost V 0 bases and J 4 bases, with 15 bases left between them. The CDR3 totals 15 residues. Here the CDR3 reads CSVEDSGGRGTEAFF. Here the CDR3 DNA reads TGCAGCGTTGAAGATTCGGGGGGTCGGGGCACTGAAGCTTTCTTT.

The sample holds a few counts of this clonotype. The chain employs TRBV12-3 or TRBV12-4 and TRBJ2-1; no reliable D call. The CDR3 runs 16 residues. The V end was cut by 1 base, the J end by 0 bases, with 10 bases between. The DNA for the CDR3 is TGTGCCAGCAGTTTAGAAGGGCTTGGCTCCTACAATGAGCAGTTCTTC. Translating gives CASSLEGLGSYNEQFF.

This clonotype was seen more than once but under ten times. The chain couples TRBV5-6 to TRBJ1-2, with D possibly TRBD1 on 5 matching bases. Germline CDR1 SGHDT, CDR2 YYEEEE. This CDR3 has 13 amino acids. Deletions cut 3 bases from V and 8 bases from J, with 14 bases between. CDR3 loop: CASSYPGSGGYTF. The CDR3 nucleotides read TGTGCCAGCAGCTATCCGGGATCAGGGGGCTACACCTTC.

The rearrangement uses TRBV11-2 and TRBJ2-3; unclear D gene. Trimming took 8 bases from V and 2 from J, leaving 14 bases between them. CDR3 length: 14 residues. Germline assignment: CDR1 SGHAT and CDR2 FQNNGV. CDR3 loop: CASRAGVPTDTQYF. The CDR3 DNA is TGTGCCAGCCGCGCTGGGGTCCCCACAGATACGCAGTATTTT.

As regards this clonotype: At one of its ends the junction is not consistent with the germline gene, which may arise from a read error. The chain is built from TRBV4-2 and TRBJ2-2; D gene unclear. The germline V gene has CDR1 LGHNA and CDR2 YNFKEQ. This CDR3 contains 15 residues. Here the CDR3 DNA reads TGTGCCAGCGGCCAATCCCTGGGGATCACCGGGGAGCTGTTTTTT. This sequence encodes CASGQSLGITGELFF.

The genes are TRBV20-1 and TRBJ2-5; perhaps TRBD2 as D (5 bases). Germline CDR1 reads DFQATT; CDR2 reads SNEGSKA (reference sequence). The V and J ends lost 0 bases and 2 bases respectively, with 13 bases between them. CDR3 size: 15 residues. The CDR3 region has the DNA TGCAGTGCTAGAGATCGGGGAGACGGTCAAGAGACCCAGTACTTC. Amino acids: CSARDRGDGQETQYF.

The chain links TRBV7-9 to TRBJ2-7; 9 bases fit TRBD2. Germline V gene sequence: CDR1 SEHNR, CDR2 FQNEAQ (reference sequence). CDR3 length equals 12 residues. CDR3 DNA sequence: TGTGCCAGCAGCCATCCGACTAGCGGAGTTTTAGTC. Protein: CASSHPTSGVLV.

This clonotype has only a few counts. This sequence joins TRBV29-1 and TRBJ2-5; D is unclear. This CDR3 has 12 residues. Between the trimmed V and J ends, which lost 2 bases and 0 bases, there was a span of 4 bases. Germline CDR1 reads SQVTM; CDR2 reads ANQGSEA. CDR3 residues: CSVETYQETQYF. The CDR3 bases are TGCAGCGTTGAAACATACCAAGAGACCCAGTACTTC.

This clonotype was counted between two and nine times. V usage is TRBV29-1 and J usage is TRBJ2-1; D not resolved. The CDR3 is 12 amino acids. Germline CDR1 is SQVTM and CDR2 is ANQGSEA. Trimming shortened V by 2 bases and J by 4 bases, and 6 bases separated the two germline ends. In DNA form, the CDR3 reads TGCAGCGTTGAATTGTGGTACAATGAGCAGTTCTTC. Encoded protein: CSVELWYNEQFF.

The chain carries TRBV7-3 and TRBJ2-6; 8 bases are shared with TRBD2. The CDR3 totals 19 residues. Unmatched junction bases numbered 16, after V lost 5 bases and J lost 4 bases. In germline, CDR1 is SGHTA, CDR2 FQGTGA. CDR3 DNA sequence: TGTGCCAGCAGCCTATCCGGCCTAGCGGGCGGATCGGGGGCCAACGTCCTGACTTTC. Translation gives CASSLSGLAGGSGANVLTF.

This clonotype was found a few times. The chain carries TRBV5-6 and TRBJ2-7; D perhaps matches TRBD2 (5 bases). CDR3 length equals 15 residues. The germline V and J ends were trimmed by 0 bases and 2 bases, with 12 bases remaining between them. CDR1 is SGHDT, CDR2 YYEEEE, per germline. CDR3 sequence reads: CASSLEWRAAYEQYF. In DNA form, the CDR3 reads TGTGCCAGCAGCTTGGAGTGGCGGGCCGCCTACGAGCAGTACTTC.

The sample holds a few counts of this clonotype. V is TRBV10-3 and J is TRBJ2-7; 14 bases are shared with TRBD2. The CDR3 loop spans 16 amino acids. Germline lookup yields CDR1 ENHRY and CDR2 SYGVKD. V dropped 6 bases and J dropped 6; count of bases not matched to a gene: 10. Here the CDR3 DNA reads TGTGCCATCAGGGGGACCGGGACTAGCGGGAGTGGCGAGCAGTACTTC. Amino acids: CAIRGTGTSGSGEQYF.

V gene TRBV20-1 combines with J gene TRBJ2-5; D ambiguous. The CDR3 totals 17 residues. CDR1 and CDR2 (germline): DFQATT, SNEGSKA (reference sequence). The V end was cut by 0 bases, the J end by 0 bases, with 17 bases between. The chain's CDR3 is CSARDLGRLLYQETQYF. CDR3 coding DNA: TGCAGTGCTAGAGATCTTGGGCGGCTCCTGTACCAAGAGACCCAGTACTTC.

This clonotype was detected only a few times. The chain has TRBV28 and TRBJ2-7; D might be TRBD2 (5 bases). The CDR3 is made up of 13 amino acids. The germline CDR1 and CDR2 sequences are MDHEN and SYDVKM. The V gene lost 4 bases and the J gene lost 6 bases, with 13 bases spanning the gap. Written as DNA, the CDR3 is TGTGCCAGCAGTTGGTCCCCTGGAGGCGAGCAGTACTTC. Encoded protein: CASSWSPGGEQYF.

V and J are TRBV2 and TRBJ1-1, with TRBD1 matching over 11 bases. The ends lost 3 bases at V and 8 bases at J; junction bases unmatched: 8. CDR1 and CDR2 (germline): SNHLY, FYNNEI. The CDR3 is 15 residues long. CDR3 bases: TGTGCCAGCAGTGACCCTTGGACAGGGGGCGGCGAAGCTTTCTTT. This codes for CASSDPWTGGGEAFF.

This clonotype was picked up many times. The chain has TRBV3-1 and TRBJ1-6; D not resolved. Trimming took 3 bases from V and 0 from J, leaving 6 bases between them. Germline V lookup: CDR1 LGHDT, CDR2 YNNKEL (reference sequence). The CDR3 runs 15 residues. The CDR3 here is CASSHFRSYNSPLHF. In DNA form, the CDR3 reads TGTGCCAGCAGCCATTTCCGCTCCTATAATTCACCCCTCCACTTT.

The table lists this clonotype with many counts. The J gene is TRBJ1-1, the V gene TRBV5-1; TRBD1 agrees at 9 bases. V lost 4 bases, J lost 1 base, and 5 bases stayed unmatched. Germline V CDR1 and CDR2: SGHRS, YFSETQ. CDR3 size: 15 residues. The CDR3 protein is CASSPSTGGNTEAFF. The CDR3 DNA sequence: TGCGCCAGCAGCCCGTCGACAGGGGGGAACACTGAAGCTTTCTTT.

The chain carries TRBV4-3 and TRBJ2-3, with 11 bases matching TRBD2. Germline CDR1 LGHNA, CDR2 YSLEER. CDR3 length: 16 amino acids. V was clipped by 3 bases and J by 5 bases; unmatched bases: 7. The CDR3 nucleotides read TGCGCCAGCAGCCAGGAAACTAGCGGGAGCGGAGATACGCAGTATTTT. Amino acid sequence: CASSQETSGSGDTQYF.

This clonotype occurred many times. J is TRBJ1-6 and V is TRBV5-1; D is undetermined. V was pared by 0 bases and J by 7 bases, with 14 bases between. Germline CDR1 reads SGHRS; CDR2 reads YFSETQ. The CDR3 has 16 residues. Here the CDR3 reads CASSLDNLVGNSPLHF. The DNA for the CDR3 is TGCGCCAGCAGCTTGGATAACCTCGTAGGGAATTCACCCCTCCACTTT.

This clonotype was found a few times. J is TRBJ2-1 and V is TRBV28; D unclear. The V gene's germline CDR1 is MDHEN and CDR2 SYDVKM. The CDR3 spans 13 residues. Trimming shortened V by 7 bases and J by 3 bases, and 10 bases separated the two germline ends. The CDR3 bases are TGTGCCAGCAACCGACCAATCTACAATGAGCAGTTCTTC. Amino acids: CASNRPIYNEQFF.

In DNA, the CDR3 is TGTGCCAGCAGCGCGCATCGGGGGCCCAATCAGCCCCAGCATTTT. This encodes CASSAHRGPNQPQHF. The chain is built from TRBV5-6 and TRBJ1-5; TRBD1 is a possible D gene (6 bases). CDR1 SGHDT and CDR2 YYEEEE come from the germline V gene. The V and J ends lost 4 bases and 3 bases respectively, with 14 bases between them. This CDR3 has 15 amino acids.

The V gene is TRBV7-6, the J gene TRBJ2-7; tentatively, D is TRBD1 (7 bases). The CDR3 sequence is 17 residues long. CDR1 SGHVS and CDR2 FNYEAQ come from the germline V gene. Trimming pared 1 base from V and 3 bases from J, leaving 19 bases between. The CDR3 DNA is TGTGCCAGCAGCTTAGGATCGGGGGTGCAGGGGGGCTACGAGCAGTACTTC. It codes for CASSLGSGVQGGYEQYF.

There are a few counts of this clonotype. This chain links TRBV7-9 with TRBJ2-7, with D hard to call. Per the germline V gene, CDR1 is SEHNR and CDR2 is FQNEAQ (reference sequence). V was cut by 1 base and J by 3 bases, with 4 bases left in between. The CDR3 totals 12 residues. CDR3: CASSLEDYEQYF. CDR3 DNA sequence: TGTGCCAGCAGCTTAGAGGACTACGAGCAGTACTTC.